This entry is about one TCR beta chain. This record comes from a study of OX40 agonist ivuxolimab in advanced cancers. Study at large: Given to patients was ivuxolimab, an agonistic anti-OX40 (CD134) antibody. Three patients had partial responses: one hepatocellular carcinoma, two cutaneous melanoma.

CDR1 and CDR2 (germline): LNHNV, YYDKDF (reference sequence). The CDR3 is 13 residues long. Between the trimmed V and J ends, which lost 1 base and 6 bases, there was a span of 10 bases. Libraries were prepared by immunoSEQ multiplex PCR; TCRdb keeps only in-frame clonotypes and omits some of them. The sample yields approximately 98,000 clones, less than 85% seen once. Specimen: CD4+ or CD8+ T cells sorted from blood, collected in a trial of the OX40 agonist ivuxolimab. This receptor was identified in an adult with an advanced solid tumor such as melanoma, head and neck, liver or kidney cancer. The rearrangement joins TRBV15 to TRBJ2-7; D gene uncertain. The CDR3 spells CATSRVGYREQYF. Here the CDR3 DNA reads TGTGCCACCAGCAGAGTTGGGTACCGCGAGCAGTACTTC.